This TCR beta chain was sequenced in a study of shared clonotypes between healthy human individuals. General study results and limits: Naive subsets usually exceeded memory subsets in estimated richness. In contrast to clonotypes shared by all four donors, non-shared clonotypes had lower generation probabilities. Several donors held about 5.1% of naive CD4 clonotypes in common.

The protocol was immunoSEQ multiplex PCR, while the TCRdb copy is restricted to in-frame clones and leaves out a portion. The table records about 1 million clones, approximately 68% of them present only once. To note about this clone: Its cognate antigen is unknown. One end of the junction is discordant with germline, which a read error may explain.

The specimen was memory CD4+ T cells sorted from blood. Subset in this sample: CD45RA-negative fraction. The TCR comes from a young man in good health.

The CDR3 sequence: CASSKERVTGELFF. The CDR3 coding sequence is TGTGCTAGCAGTAAAGAGAGGGTCACCGGGGAGCTGTTTTTT. The rearrangement uses TRBV7-7 and TRBJ2-2; D is perhaps TRBD2 (5 bases). The CDR3 sequence is 14 residues long. Germline-derived CDR1 and CDR2 are SSHAT and FNYEAQ (reference sequence).